This TCR beta chain stems from a study of blood T cell repertoires in COVID-19. V dropped 3 bases and J dropped 6 bases, with 17 bases sitting between them. The CDR3 loop spans 15 amino acids. Germline lookup yields CDR1 MRHNA and CDR2 SNTAGT. Method: immunoSEQ multiplex PCR; TCRdb's copy keeps in-frame clones and lacks some. Altogether some 110,000 clones are present, roughly 85% being singletons, with the ten largest covering about 4.5%. The sample was peripheral blood. V usage is TRBV6-4 and J usage is TRBJ1-2; D not resolved. The sequence was collected from a man in his forties with acute or convalescent COVID-19. This CDR3 reads CASSDTPQALDGYTF. The CDR3, as DNA: TGTGCCAGCAGTGATACTCCGCAGGCGTTAGATGGCTACACCTTC.